The 26 T cell receptor beta chains listed next were all sequenced from one sample in a study of metastatic and nonmetastatic thyroid tumors (dated by TCRdb to the early 2020s). Library prep was done by PCR. Reads for this sample came from an Illumina HiSeq 4000. The public reads were reprocessed in TCRdb via fastp at Q25 and MiXCR, keeping in-frame beta chains. Present in this sample are over 15,000 clones, roughly 26% of which were seen just once. The leading ten clones occupy about 13% of the sample. No treatment had been received by any patient before thyroid surgery. The sequencing input was tumor tissue. These receptors were obtained from a male donor with papillary thyroid cancer or a benign thyroid nodule (not recorded which). Some clones in this sample may be carry-over from other donors' samples.

In its sample, this clone was seen a few times. V and J are TRBV6-2 or TRBV6-3 and TRBJ1-2, with 10 bases that match TRBD1. V lost 1 base, J lost 10 bases, and 3 bases stayed unmatched. This CDR3 contains 13 residues. Germline values: CDR1 MNHEY, CDR2 SVGEGT. In nucleotides, the CDR3 is TGTGCCAGCAGTTACTGGGACAGGGGTGACTACACCTTC. This translates into CASSYWDRGDYTF.

This clone has ten or more counts. The junction does not match germline at one end; this may be a read error. The V and J genes are TRBV5-8 and TRBJ2-1; 8 nucleotides line up with TRBD2. Germline CDR1 is SGHTS and CDR2 is YDEGEE. The CDR3 has 14 amino acids. The CDR3 coding sequence is TGTGCCAGCAGTACCGGGACTAGATACAATGAGCAGTCCTTC. Translated: CASSTGTRYNEQSF.

The sample holds many counts of this clone. The rearrangement links TRBV19 to TRBJ1-3; D gene uncertain. This CDR3 spans 14 amino acids. Per germline, CDR1 LNHDA and CDR2 SQIVND (reference sequence). The germline V and J ends were trimmed by 5 bases and 1 base, with 9 bases remaining between them. The CDR3 bases are TGTGCCAGTAGTCTCCGTGAATCTGGAAACACCATATATTTT. Its translation is CASSLRESGNTIYF.

The chain combines TRBV6-4 with TRBJ2-3; TRBD2 matches 7 bases. CDR1 MRHNA and CDR2 SNTAGT come from the germline V gene. Unmatched junction bases numbered 6, after V lost 3 bases and J lost 3 bases. The CDR3 consists of 15 residues. DNA of the CDR3: TGTGCCAGCAGTGATATAGCGGGTCAGACAGATACGCAGTATTTT. Translation gives CASSDIAGQTDTQYF.

V gene TRBV24-1 combines with J gene TRBJ2-1; 10 nucleotides match TRBD2. The CDR3 totals 17 residues. Per the germline V gene, CDR1 is KGHDR and CDR2 is SFDVKD. V was clipped by 3 bases and J by 3 bases; unmatched bases: 7. The CDR3 sequence is CATSDTRTSGYYNEQFF. Written as DNA, the CDR3 is TGTGCCACCAGTGATACCCGGACTAGCGGATACTACAATGAGCAGTTCTTC.

This clone was seen ten or more times. J is TRBJ1-4 and V is TRBV18; 7 positions match TRBD1. V lost 3 bases to trimming and J lost 6 bases; unmatched junction nucleotides: 1. The germline V gene encodes CDR1 KGHSH and CDR2 LQKENI. This CDR3 spans 13 amino acids. The CDR3 protein is CASSPQGDEKLFF. CDR3 nucleotides: TGTGCCAGCTCACCTCAGGGGGATGAAAAACTGTTTTTT. Combining the CDR3 with reference TRBV18 and TRBJ1-4 gives the whole variable domain NAGVMQNPRHLVRRRGQEARLRCSPMKGHSHVYWYRQLPEEGLKFMVYLQKENIIDESGMPKERFSAEFPKEGPSILRIQQVVRGDSAAYFCASSPQGDEKLFFGSGTQLSVL.

The rearrangement links TRBV6-1 to TRBJ2-1, with TRBD1 identical over 8 bases. V dropped 9 bases and J dropped 9; count of bases not matched to a gene: 19. Germline CDR1 MNHNS, CDR2 SASEGT. The CDR3 length is 16 residues. DNA for the CDR3: TGTGCCAGAAGTATAATACCGGGACAGGCGGTTGGTGAGCAGTTCTTC. Translating it yields CARSIIPGQAVGEQFF.

This clone was counted only a few times. This chain joins TRBV6-1 and TRBJ2-3, with D unclear. The CDR3 length is 16 residues. CDR1 and CDR2 from the germline V gene are MNHNS and SASEGT. V was pared by 1 base and J by 5 bases, with 16 bases between. CDR3 in amino acids: CASSEEVARFIDTQYF. The DNA for the CDR3 is TGTGCCAGCAGTGAAGAAGTAGCACGATTCATAGATACGCAGTATTTT.

V usage is TRBV6-1 and J usage is TRBJ2-7; TRBD1 might be the D (5 bases). Germline values: CDR1 MNHNS, CDR2 SASEGT. Trimming left V 3 bases short and J 0 bases short, with 12 bases between. The CDR3 totals 15 residues. The CDR3 DNA reads TGTGCCAGCAGTGATGTACAGGCCAGCTCCTACGAGCAGTACTTC. This sequence encodes CASSDVQASSYEQYF.

This clone was seen a handful of times. A read error may be the cause here, since a much bigger clone is one base away. Other DNA sequences within the sample encode an identical CDR3. CDR3 region: CASRGTSSYEQYF. CDR3 coding DNA: TGTGCCAGCCGCGGTACAAGCTCCTACGAGCAGTACTTC. The rearrangement links TRBV27 to TRBJ2-7, with no clear D. From germline, CDR1 is MNHEY and CDR2 SMNVEV (reference sequence). This CDR3 has 13 amino acids. With 8 bases removed from V and 0 bases from J, the gap between germline ends came to 11 bases.

This clone has more than one count but fewer than ten. Germline and junction disagree at one end, which may indicate a read error. J is TRBJ2-2 and V is TRBV28; no clear D gene. The CDR3 has 16 residues. CDR1 and CDR2 from the germline V gene are MDHEN and SYDVKM. CDR3 sequence reads: CASSSPAGLDTGELFF. The CDR3 region has the DNA TGCGCCAGCAGTTCCCCCGCTGGGTTAGACACCGGGGAGCTGTTTTTT. The full variable domain, with the rest looked up from reference TRBV28 and TRBJ2-2, is DVKVTQSSRYLVKRTGEKVFLECVQDMDHENMFWYRQDPGLGLRLIYFSYDVKMKEKGDIPEGYSVSREKKERFSLILESASTNQTSMYLCASSSPAGLDTGELFFGEGSRLTVL.

This clone was detected a few times. A read error may be the cause here, since a much bigger clone is one base away. The rearrangement uses TRBV27 and TRBJ2-7; TRBD1 agrees at 9 bases. The CDR3 consists of 15 residues. Germline V gene data show CDR1 as MNHEY and CDR2 as SMNVEV (reference sequence). The CDR3 protein is CARALSGQGYYEQCF. CDR3 bases: TGTGCCAGAGCGTTATCGGGACAGGGCTACTACGAGCAGTGCTTC.

This clone was seen at least ten times. The V call is TRBV14, the J call TRBJ2-7; D possibly corresponds to TRBD1 (6 bases). Per germline, CDR1 SGHDN and CDR2 FVKESK. CDR3 length: 15 residues. Between the trimmed V and J ends, which lost 4 bases and 2 bases, there was a span of 15 bases. The CDR3 loop reads CASSPWTVYPYEQYF. In DNA, the CDR3 is TGTGCCAGCAGCCCGTGGACAGTTTACCCCTACGAGCAGTACTTC.

This sequence joins TRBV4-1 and TRBJ2-7; D gene ambiguous. V dropped 1 base and J dropped 2 bases, with 6 bases sitting between them. The CDR3 loop spans 13 amino acids. Germline lookup yields CDR1 MGHRA and CDR2 YSYEKL. For the CDR3, the DNA is TGCGCCAGCAGCCAAGGGTGTGCCTACGAGCAGTACTTC. This encodes CASSQGCAYEQYF.

The chain couples TRBV20-1 to TRBJ2-7; tentatively, D is TRBD1 (6 bases). From germline, CDR1 is DFQATT and CDR2 SNEGSKA (reference sequence). V was shortened by 4 bases and J by 0 bases, with 7 bases between the two germline ends. The CDR3 is 12 amino acids. CDR3 DNA sequence: TGCAGTGCTAAGGGGGACTCCTACGAGCAGTACTTC. Its protein is CSAKGDSYEQYF.

This clone came up many times. This sample includes further DNA sequences coding for the same CDR3. The chain couples TRBV20-1 to TRBJ2-1; D possibly corresponds to TRBD2 (5 bases). Germline CDR1 and CDR2: DFQATT and SNEGSKA (reference sequence). There are 14 residues in the CDR3. Trimming stripped 0 bases from V and 2 bases from J, with 8 bases between. Here the CDR3 DNA reads TGCAGTGCTAGAGACGAGCGGACCTACAATGAGCAGTTCTTC. It is translated as CSARDERTYNEQFF.

By share, this clone counts as medium-sized. This chain uses TRBV6-1 with TRBJ2-2; D is uncertain. The V and J ends lost 2 bases and 3 bases respectively, with 7 bases between them. Germline V gene lookup returns CDR1 MNHNS and CDR2 SASEGT. The CDR3 extends over 14 amino acids. The CDR3 DNA reads as TGTGCCAGCAGTGAAATGTTTGACACCGGGGAGCTGTTTTTT. It is translated as CASSEMFDTGELFF.

This clone is a singleton in its sample. This chain links TRBV7-2 with TRBJ2-1, with D possibly being TRBD2 (6 bases). Germline values: CDR1 SGHTA, CDR2 FQGNSA. Trimming took 1 base from V and 8 from J, leaving 12 bases between them. The CDR3 covers 14 residues. CDR3 loop: CASSLEWGGDEQFF. CDR3 sequence (DNA): TGTGCCAGCAGCTTAGAGTGGGGCGGGGATGAGCAGTTCTTC.

V and J are TRBV6-1 and TRBJ2-1, with 7 positions matching TRBD2. CDR3 length equals 16 residues. V was clipped by 7 bases and J by 3 bases; unmatched bases: 12. CDR1 MNHNS and CDR2 SASEGT come from the germline V gene. CDR3 amino acids: CASTQRAGANYNEQFF. The CDR3 coding sequence is TGTGCCAGCACCCAACGGGCGGGAGCGAACTACAATGAGCAGTTCTTC.

Relative to its sample, this clone is medium-sized. Given a much more abundant clone one base away, this may be a read error. The same CDR3 arises from other DNA sequences in this sample as well. CDR3 nucleotides: TGTGCCAGCAGCTTAGGGCAGGGAGCTTTCTTT. It translates to CASSLGQGAFF. The chain carries TRBV13 and TRBJ1-1; D possibly corresponds to TRBD1 (5 bases). The CDR3 has 11 residues. CDR1 PRHDT and CDR2 FYEKMQ come from the germline V gene (reference sequence). V lost 0 bases and J 10 bases, leaving 6 bases between the germline ends.

The V call is TRBV6-2 or TRBV6-3, the J call TRBJ1-1, with a weak D call TRBD1 (5 bases). V was trimmed by 0 bases and J by 3 bases, leaving 14 bases between them. The V gene's germline CDR1 is MNHEY and CDR2 SVGEGT. The CDR3 is made up of 16 amino acids. CDR3 region: CASSYSLHRSDTEAFF. The CDR3 coding sequence is TGTGCCAGCAGTTACTCCCTCCACAGGAGCGACACTGAAGCTTTCTTT.

This clone occurred a few times. A much larger clone differs from this one at a single base, so this may be a read error. J is TRBJ1-1 and V is TRBV29-1; D is unresolved. Germline loops: CDR1 SQVTM, CDR2 ANQGSEA. V was pared by 1 base and J by 6 bases, with 6 bases between. This CDR3 comprises 11 residues. In DNA, the CDR3 is TGCAGCGTTGAAGGGGAAGCTGAAGCTTTCTTT. This codes for CSVEGEAEAFF. Full variable domain (outside the CDR3, taken from reference TRBV29-1 and TRBJ1-1): SAVISQKPSRDICQRGTSLTIQCQVDSQVTMMFWYRQQPGQSLTLIATANQGSEATYESGFVIDKFPISRPNLTFSTLTVSNMSPEDSSIYLCSVEGEAEAFFGQGTRLTVV.

There are many counts of this clone. Other DNA sequences in this sample translate to the same CDR3. V usage is TRBV12-5 and J usage is TRBJ1-1; TRBD1 agrees at 11 bases. This CDR3 spans 14 amino acids. V shed 4 bases and J 4 bases; nucleotides not matched to a gene: 2. CDR1 and CDR2 from the germline V gene are LGHNT and FRNRAP. This CDR3 is CASGSGTGGTEAFF. The CDR3 bases are TGTGCTAGTGGTTCGGGGACAGGGGGCACTGAAGCTTTCTTT.

The chain is built from TRBV6-1 and TRBJ1-6, with D possibly being TRBD1 (6 bases). Trimming removed 3 bases at V and 7 bases at J, with 10 bases between. The length of the CDR3 is 14 residues. Germline V gene lookup returns CDR1 MNHNS and CDR2 SASEGT. CDR3 bases: TGTGCCAGCAGTGACAGGGGCGAAAATTCACCCCTCCACTTT. This codes for CASSDRGENSPLHF.

J is TRBJ2-1 and V is TRBV10-3; D is possibly TRBD2 (6 bases). Germline V gives CDR1 ENHRY, CDR2 SYGVKD. This CDR3 region has 16 residues. Trimming removed 3 bases at V and 2 bases at J, with 14 bases between. CDR3 sequence (DNA): TGTGCCATCAGTGATGGAGGGCGGTCCGCCTACAATGAGCAGTTCTTC. Its translation: CAISDGGRSAYNEQFF.

The chain carries TRBV5-8 and TRBJ1-2; 7 nucleotides line up with TRBD1. Germline values: CDR1 SGHTS, CDR2 YDEGEE. Trimming at V came to 1 base and at J to 8 bases, leaving 11 bases not matched to a gene. CDR3 length equals 15 residues. The CDR3 region is CASSLPGQAMEGYTF. In nucleotides, the CDR3 is TGTGCCAGCAGCTTGCCCGGACAGGCTATGGAGGGCTACACCTTC.